One sample yielded the 15 T cell receptor beta chains listed below, sequenced in a study of T cells in tuberculosis. Clones were sequenced by immunoSEQ multiplex PCR, and TCRdb holds only the in-frame ones, with some missing. Seen here are 37,000 or so clones, almost 95% observed once, and the top ten hold 9.5% to 13%. The sample consisted of PBMCs. These receptors came from a donor under 30 with latent tuberculosis or without tuberculosis infection. Some clones in this sample may be carry-over from other donors' samples.

This chain uses TRBV6-4 with TRBJ2-1, with 11 positions matching TRBD2. The CDR3 length is 15 residues. The V segment lost 3 bases and the J segment 5 bases; nucleotides outside the gene matches: 3. Looked up from germline, CDR1 is MRHNA and CDR2 is SNTAGT. CDR3 in DNA: TGTGCCAGCAGTGAGGGGACTAGCGGTCACAATGAGCAGTTCTTC. Protein sequence: CASSEGTSGHNEQFF.

The chain uses TRBV7-2 and TRBJ2-7; perhaps TRBD2 as D (5 bases). Germline assignment: CDR1 SGHTA and CDR2 FQGNSA. The CDR3 totals 14 residues. V shed 5 bases and J shed 7 bases, with 18 bases lying between them. In DNA form, the CDR3 reads TGTGCCAGCAGCCCGCAAACCGGGGTTTATGAGCAGTACGTC. Translated: CASSPQTGVYEQYV.

In this sample, this clone turned up a few times. This chain joins TRBV7-9 and TRBJ2-7, with D possibly being TRBD1 (5 bases). Trimming pared 1 base from V and 3 bases from J, leaving 7 bases between. Germline CDR1 is SEHNR and CDR2 is FQNEAQ (reference sequence). The CDR3 has 13 residues. The chain's CDR3 is CASSLETVYEQYF. The CDR3, as DNA: TGTGCCAGCAGCTTAGAGACAGTCTACGAGCAGTACTTC. The whole variable domain, remainder taken from reference TRBV7-9 and TRBJ2-7, is DTGVSQNPRHKITKRGQNVTFRCDPISEHNRLYWYRQTLGQGPEFLTYFQNEAQLEKSRLLSDRFSAERPKGSFSTLEIQRTEQGDSAMYLCASSLETVYEQYFGPGTRLTVT.

This chain joins TRBV7-2 and TRBJ2-2; no clear D. Germline V gene sequence: CDR1 SGHTA, CDR2 FQGNSA. The CDR3 totals 16 residues. The V end was cut by 5 bases, the J end by 0 bases, with 13 bases between. CDR3 in amino acids: CASSVVGFANTGELFF. In DNA form, the CDR3 reads TGTGCCAGCAGCGTAGTGGGCTTCGCGAACACCGGGGAGCTGTTTTTT. Full variable domain (rest looked up from reference TRBV7-2 and TRBJ2-2): GAGVSQSPSNKVTEKGKDVELRCDPISGHTALYWYRQSLGQGLEFLIYFQGNSAPDKSGLPSDRFSAERTGGSVSTLTIQRTQQEDSAVYLCASSVVGFANTGELFFGEGSRLTVL.

V gene TRBV19 combines with J gene TRBJ2-4; maybe TRBD2 (6 bases). The CDR3 contains 15 residues. Germline loops: CDR1 LNHDA, CDR2 SQIVND (reference sequence). With 8 bases removed from V and 9 bases from J, the gap between germline ends came to 23 bases. The CDR3 DNA is TGTGCCAGTTATAACCCGGGAGCGGAAGGTGGCATTCAGTACTTC. It is translated as CASYNPGAEGGIQYF.

The CDR3 coding sequence is TGTGCCAGCTCGTCTCCCGGGACTCCTAATTCACCCCTCCACTTT. Amino acid sequence: CASSSPGTPNSPLHF. The chain links TRBV18 to TRBJ1-6; D is perhaps TRBD1 (5 bases). The CDR3 is made up of 15 amino acids. Per the germline V gene, CDR1 is KGHSH and CDR2 is LQKENI. Between the trimmed V and J ends, which lost 6 bases and 6 bases, there was a span of 15 bases.

The chain carries TRBV7-9 and TRBJ1-2; D perhaps matches TRBD1 (6 bases). Germline V lookup: CDR1 SEHNR, CDR2 FQNEAQ (reference sequence). This CDR3 has 16 residues. The ends were cut back, 5 bases at V and 8 bases at J, with 24 bases in the middle. CDR3 amino acids: CASSLLTSQGWRGYTF. The CDR3 coding sequence is TGTGCCAGCAGCCTCTTAACTTCACAGGGCTGGCGGGGCTACACCTTC. The whole variable domain, filled in from reference TRBV7-9 and TRBJ1-2, reads DTGVSQNPRHKITKRGQNVTFRCDPISEHNRLYWYRQTLGQGPEFLTYFQNEAQLEKSRLLSDRFSAERPKGSFSTLEIQRTEQGDSAMYLCASSLLTSQGWRGYTFGSGTRLTVV.

V is TRBV21-1 and J is TRBJ1-2. TRBV21-1 is given as a pseudogene. The length of the CDR3 is 16 residues. CDR3 nucleotides: TGTGCCAGCAGCTACATCCGGGAGTCACTTAACTATGGCTACACCTTC. Encoded protein: CASSYIRESLNYGYTF.

This clone has only one observation. The chain links TRBV5-6 to TRBJ1-6; D unresolved. Trimming left V 5 bases short and J 8 bases short, with 23 bases between. CDR1 is SGHDT and CDR2 is YYEEEE in the germline V gene. This CDR3 is built from 17 residues. CDR3 nucleotides: TGTGCCAGCAGAAACCGCCTGTCTGGGCCTTCGTATTCACCCCTCCACTTT. Its protein is CASRNRLSGPSYSPLHF.

The V call is TRBV4-1, the J call TRBJ1-4, with 8 bases identical to TRBD1. The germline gives CDR1 MGHRA, CDR2 YSYEKL. This CDR3 contains 16 residues. With V trimmed by 3 bases and J by 7 bases, 10 bases remained unmatched. The CDR3 here is CASSQPVDRVFEKLFF. The CDR3 DNA reads as TGCGCCAGCAGCCAGCCCGTGGACAGGGTGTTTGAAAAACTGTTTTTT.

This clone has a handful of counts. The chain employs TRBV19 and TRBJ2-7, with 11 bases fitting TRBD2. Germline-derived CDR1 and CDR2 are LNHDA and SQIVND (reference sequence). The CDR3 runs 15 residues. V was clipped by 6 bases and J by 0 bases; unmatched bases: 4. CDR3 DNA: TGTGCCAGTAGCTTGGGACTAGCGGCCTCCTACGAGCAGTACTTC. It encodes CASSLGLAASYEQYF.

J is TRBJ2-2 and V is TRBV19, with D possibly being TRBD1 (5 bases). Germline V gene lookup returns CDR1 LNHDA and CDR2 SQIVND (reference sequence). The germline V and J ends were trimmed by 5 bases and 4 bases, with 11 bases remaining between them. This CDR3 has 14 residues. The chain's CDR3 is CASSATQVTGELFF. CDR3 coding DNA: TGTGCCAGTAGTGCAACACAGGTCACCGGGGAGCTGTTTTTT.

In this sample, this clone turned up once. The genes are TRBV11-2 and TRBJ1-6; weak D call: TRBD1 (6 bases). CDR1 is SGHAT and CDR2 is FQNNGV in the germline V gene. The CDR3 spans 15 residues. The V gene lost 2 bases and the J gene lost 7 bases, with 12 bases spanning the gap. CDR3 amino acids: CASSLFDRNNSPLHF. The DNA of the CDR3 is TGTGCCAGCAGCTTATTCGACAGGAACAATTCACCCCTCCACTTT.

The chain combines TRBV6-5 with TRBJ2-7, with D maybe TRBD1 (7 bases). This CDR3 comprises 14 residues. Germline loops: CDR1 MNHEY, CDR2 SVGAGI. The germline V and J ends were trimmed by 0 bases and 6 bases, with 12 bases remaining between them. CDR3 in amino acids: CASSYSSRGVEQYF. CDR3 bases: TGTGCCAGCAGTTACTCATCCAGGGGGGTCGAGCAGTACTTC.

This chain links TRBV5-3 with TRBJ1-1; maybe TRBD1 (5 bases). TRBV5-3 is filed as an ORF, its function uncertain. Trimming left V 4 bases short and J 6 bases short, with 25 bases between. The CDR3 length is 17 residues. This CDR3 reads CARSLRGKEGLGPEAFF. The CDR3 DNA sequence: TGTGCCAGAAGCCTTAGAGGAAAGGAGGGGTTAGGTCCTGAAGCTTTCTTT.